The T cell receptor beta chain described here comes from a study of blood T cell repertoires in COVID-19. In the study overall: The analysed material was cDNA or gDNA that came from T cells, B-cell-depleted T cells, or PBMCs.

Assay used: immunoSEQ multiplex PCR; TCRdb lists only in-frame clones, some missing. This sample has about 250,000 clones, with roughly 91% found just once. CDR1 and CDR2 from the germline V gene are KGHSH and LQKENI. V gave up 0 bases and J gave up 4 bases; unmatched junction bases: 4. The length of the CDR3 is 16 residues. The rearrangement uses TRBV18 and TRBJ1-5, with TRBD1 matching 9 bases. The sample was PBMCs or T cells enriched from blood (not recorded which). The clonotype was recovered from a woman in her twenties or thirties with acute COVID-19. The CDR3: CASSPPGQGRNQPQHF. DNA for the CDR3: TGTGCCAGCTCACCACCGGGACAGGGCCGGAATCAGCCCCAGCATTTT.